A single T cell receptor (beta chain) is shown here with its context. Germline assignment: CDR1 SGHTA and CDR2 FQGTGA. The CDR3 covers 16 residues. V trimming: 3 bases; J trimming: 10 bases; junction bases outside the gene matches: 14. This record comes from a study of control samples from healthy donors and cancer patients. Assay: immunoSEQ multiplex PCR; the TCRdb copy retains only in-frame clones and omits some. This sample has about 110,000 clones, with over 75% found just once. The receptor was isolated from a woman in her sixties with lung cancer. V gene TRBV7-3 combines with J gene TRBJ2-1; 8 bases fit TRBD1. Material for sequencing was PBMCs. Here the CDR3 DNA reads TGTGCCAGCAGCTTGGGACCGACAGGGGAGGTTAGGGAGCAGTTCTTC. Protein product: CASSLGPTGEVREQFF.